The next 2 T cell receptor beta chains were all read from a single sample in a study of CD4 T cells in relation to SARS-CoV-2 and coronaviruses. Antigens for these TCRs are unknown. Profiled with immunoSEQ multiplex PCR; TCRdb holds only in-frame clones, not every one. The sample holds over 25,000 clones, roughly 70% seen once. The unexposed donors gave CD4+ T cells in about 2011-2019, prior to COVID-19. The cells were cultured for about ten days before CD4+ T cells were isolated. The sample comprised CD4+ T cells from PBMCs, cultured in vitro. The receptors were sampled from a human donor in good health.

The V and J genes are TRBV10-1 and TRBJ2-7; TRBD1 might be the D (6 bases). Germline CDR1 is WNHNN and CDR2 is SYGVQD (reference sequence). The ends were cut back, 2 bases at V and 5 bases at J, with 13 bases in the middle. The CDR3 spans 14 residues. The CDR3, as DNA: TGCGCCAGCAGTGAGGCCACAGGGTACCACGAGCAGTACTTC. This encodes CASSEATGYHEQYF.

The chain employs TRBV19 and TRBJ2-7; the D is unclear. The V gene lost 6 bases and the J gene lost 0 bases, with 12 bases spanning the gap. This CDR3 spans 14 amino acids. In germline, CDR1 is LNHDA, CDR2 SQIVND (reference sequence). The CDR3 sequence is CASRNSRNSYEQYF. In DNA, the CDR3 is TGTGCCAGTAGGAACAGTCGAAACTCCTACGAGCAGTACTTC.